The next 14 T cell receptor beta chains were all read from a single sample in a study of control samples from healthy donors and cancer patients. TCRdb's table, derived via immunoSEQ multiplex PCR, lists solely in-frame clones and lacks some. Of 200,000 to 250,000 clones detected, about 94% appear once; the ten largest clones hold 1.5%. Sequences were obtained from blood. The receptors originated from a man in his fifties or sixties in good health.

The chain couples TRBV4-2 to TRBJ2-3, with TRBD1 identical over 7 bases. The germline V gene encodes CDR1 LGHNA and CDR2 YNFKEQ. The junction had 9 bases not matched to a gene; V was cut back by 4 bases and J by 2 bases. The length of the CDR3 is 16 residues. This chain's CDR3 is CASSLNPGQNTDTQYF. The CDR3 DNA reads as TGTGCCAGCAGCCTCAACCCGGGACAGAACACAGATACGCAGTATTTT.

The chain joins TRBV7-6 to TRBJ2-2; either TRBD1 or TRBD2 may supply D (6 bases each). CDR1 is SGHVS and CDR2 is FNYEAQ in the germline V gene. The CDR3 length is 17 residues. Trimming shortened V by 5 bases and J by 1 base, and 17 bases separated the two germline ends. The CDR3 is CASSREQGLLNTGELFF. DNA of the CDR3: TGTGCCAGCAGCCGAGAACAGGGACTTCTGAACACCGGGGAGCTGTTTTTT. The full variable domain, with the rest looked up from reference TRBV7-6 and TRBJ2-2, is GAGVSQSPRYKVTKRGQDVALRCDPISGHVSLYWYRQALGQGPEFLTYFNYEAQQDKSGLPNDRFSAERPEGSISTLTIQRTEQRDSAMYRCASSREQGLLNTGELFFGEGSRLTVL.

The V and J genes are TRBV3-1 (or the pseudogene TRBV3-2) and TRBJ1-6, with D tentatively TRBD1 (5 bases). This CDR3 comprises 15 residues. The V end lost 2 bases, the J end lost 8 bases, and 13 bases lay between the germline ends. Looked up from germline, CDR1 is LGHDT and CDR2 is YNNKEL (reference sequence). In DNA, the CDR3 is TGTGCCAGCAGCCAACCGGGTCCGGGGGATTCACCCCTCCACTTT. Translation gives CASSQPGPGDSPLHF.

V usage is TRBV24-1 and J usage is TRBJ1-2; D may be TRBD1 (5 bases). The V end lost 4 bases, the J end lost 1 base, and 9 bases lay between the germline ends. Looked up from germline, CDR1 is KGHDR and CDR2 is SFDVKD. This CDR3 is 14 amino acids long. The CDR3 DNA reads as TGTGCCACCAGTGACGGGGGGGTTAACTATGGCTACACCTTC. Translated: CATSDGGVNYGYTF.

The chain carries TRBV2 and TRBJ2-2, with TRBD2 matching over 7 bases. V lost 4 bases to trimming and J lost 4 bases; unmatched junction nucleotides: 6. The CDR3 runs to 15 residues. CDR1 and CDR2 (germline): SNHLY, FYNNEI. The CDR3 DNA reads TGTGCCAGCAGTGGACGGGACTACCCCACCGGGGAGCTGTTTTTT. Translated: CASSGRDYPTGELFF.

V and J are TRBV6-6 and TRBJ2-4; 12 bases agree with TRBD2. V trimming: 6 bases; J trimming: 10 bases; junction bases outside the gene matches: 7. This CDR3 has 14 amino acids. Per germline, CDR1 MNHNY and CDR2 SVGAGI (reference sequence). The CDR3 nucleotides are TGTGCCAGCAGCCACCGGACTAGCGGGGAGATTCAGTACTTC. Amino acid sequence: CASSHRTSGEIQYF.

The rearrangement links TRBV7-2 to TRBJ1-6; perhaps TRBD1 as D (5 bases). Germline CDR1 SGHTA, CDR2 FQGNSA. The CDR3 runs to 14 residues. Trimming shortened V by 3 bases and J by 5 bases, and 8 bases separated the two germline ends. The CDR3 DNA is TGTGCCAGCAGCTTTCAGGGCAATAATTCACCCCTCCACTTT. It specifies CASSFQGNNSPLHF.

The chain carries TRBV11-2 and TRBJ2-1; 11 positions match TRBD1. The germline V gene has CDR1 SGHAT and CDR2 FQNNGV. The CDR3 runs 17 residues. J was trimmed by 3 bases and V by 1 base; bases with no gene match: 5. The DNA of the CDR3 is TGTGCCAGCAGCTTAGGGACAGGGGGCGCTAACTACAATGAGCAGTTCTTC. Translation gives CASSLGTGGANYNEQFF.

This rearrangement joins TRBV7-2 to TRBJ2-2; D ambiguous. The CDR3 spans 13 residues. In germline, CDR1 is SGHTA, CDR2 FQGNSA. Trimming left V 0 bases short and J 6 bases short, with 5 bases between. CDR3 DNA: TGTGCCAGCAGCTTAGCGTTGTCCGGGGAGCTGTTTTTT. Translation gives CASSLALSGELFF. The full variable domain, completed using reference TRBV7-2 and TRBJ2-2, is GAGVSQSPSNKVTEKGKDVELRCDPISGHTALYWYRQSLGQGLEFLIYFQGNSAPDKSGLPSDRFSAERTGGSVSTLTIQRTQQEDSAVYLCASSLALSGELFFGEGSRLTVL.

V and J are TRBV6-2 or TRBV6-3 and TRBJ2-3, with D possibly being TRBD2 (5 bases). V lost 5 bases and J 6 bases, leaving 12 bases between the germline ends. Germline assignment: CDR1 MNHEY and CDR2 SVGEGT. CDR3 length equals 13 residues. The DNA for the CDR3 is TGTGCCAGCAGTAGGGAGAGCAGGGATACGCAGTATTTT. Translation gives CASSRESRDTQYF.

The chain carries TRBV4-3 and TRBJ1-4, with D possibly TRBD1 on 6 matching bases. CDR1 and CDR2 from the germline V gene are LGHNA and YSLEER. V shed 3 bases and J shed 4 bases, with 12 bases lying between them. This CDR3 has 15 amino acids. The CDR3 bases are TGCGCCAGCAGCCAGTGGATACAGGGTAATGAAAAACTGTTTTTT. Protein sequence: CASSQWIQGNEKLFF.

This rearrangement joins TRBV9 to TRBJ2-3; D is unresolved. The CDR3 extends over 13 amino acids. Trimming pared 0 bases from V and 4 bases from J, leaving 6 bases between. The germline gives CDR1 SGDLS, CDR2 YYNGEE. This CDR3 reads CASSVGPPDTQYF. In DNA form, the CDR3 reads TGTGCCAGCAGCGTAGGCCCGCCAGATACGCAGTATTTT.

CDR3 in amino acids: CASSLLGASMETQYF. The DNA for the CDR3 is TGCGCCAGCAGCTTGTTGGGTGCCTCGATGGAGACCCAGTACTTC. The chain combines TRBV5-1 with TRBJ2-5; D is uncertain. V was pared by 1 base and J by 5 bases, with 15 bases between. This CDR3 is 15 amino acids long. Germline CDR1 SGHRS, CDR2 YFSETQ.

The V gene is TRBV5-1, the J gene TRBJ1-4; TRBD1 is a possible D gene (6 bases). V lost 4 bases, J lost 5 bases, and 15 bases lay in between. Germline CDR1 is SGHRS and CDR2 is YFSETQ. The CDR3 is 15 amino acids. The DNA of the CDR3 is TGCGCCAGCAGCGGACCACAGGGTGTGAATGAAAAACTGTTTTTT. It translates to CASSGPQGVNEKLFF. Together with reference TRBV5-1 and TRBJ1-4, the CDR3 gives the full variable domain: KAGVTQTPRYLIKTRGQQVTLSCSPISGHRSVSWYQQTPGQGLQFLFEYFSETQRNKGNFPGRFSGRQFSNSRSEMNVSTLELGDSALYLCASSGPQGVNEKLFFGSGTQLSVL.